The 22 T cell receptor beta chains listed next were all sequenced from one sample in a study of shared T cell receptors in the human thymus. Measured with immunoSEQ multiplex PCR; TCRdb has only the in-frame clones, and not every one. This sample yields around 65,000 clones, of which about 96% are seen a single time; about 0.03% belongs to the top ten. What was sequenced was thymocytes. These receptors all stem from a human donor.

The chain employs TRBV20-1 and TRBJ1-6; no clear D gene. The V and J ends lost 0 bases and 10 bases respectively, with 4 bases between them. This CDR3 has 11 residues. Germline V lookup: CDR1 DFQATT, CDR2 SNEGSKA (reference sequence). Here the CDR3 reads CSAREVSPLHF. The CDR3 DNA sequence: TGCAGTGCTAGAGAGGTCTCACCCCTCCACTTT.

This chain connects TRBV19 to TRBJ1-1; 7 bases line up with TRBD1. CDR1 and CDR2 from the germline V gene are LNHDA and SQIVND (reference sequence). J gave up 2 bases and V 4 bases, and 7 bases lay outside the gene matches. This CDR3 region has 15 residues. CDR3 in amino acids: CASSKVGQLNTEAFF. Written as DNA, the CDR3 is TGTGCCAGTAGTAAGGTGGGACAGCTTAACACTGAAGCTTTCTTT. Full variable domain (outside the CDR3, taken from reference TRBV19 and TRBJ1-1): DGGITQSPKYLFRKEGQNVTLSCEQNLNHDAMYWYRQDPGQGLRLIYYSQIVNDFQKGDIAEGYSVSREKKESFPLTVTSAQKNPTAFYLCASSKVGQLNTEAFFGQGTRLTVV.

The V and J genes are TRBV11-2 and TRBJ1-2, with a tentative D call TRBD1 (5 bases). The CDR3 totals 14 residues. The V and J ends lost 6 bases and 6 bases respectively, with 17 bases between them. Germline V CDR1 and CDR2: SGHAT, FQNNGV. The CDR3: CASSRPAGTHGYTF. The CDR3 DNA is TGTGCCAGCAGTAGACCCGCAGGGACTCATGGCTACACCTTC.

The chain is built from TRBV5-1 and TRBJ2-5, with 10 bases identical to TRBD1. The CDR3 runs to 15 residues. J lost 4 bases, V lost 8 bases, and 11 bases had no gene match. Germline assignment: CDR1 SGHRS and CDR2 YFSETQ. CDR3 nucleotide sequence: TGCGCCAGTACGTCGAGACAGGGGGCGCGAGAGACCCAGTACTTC. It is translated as CASTSRQGARETQYF.

The CDR3 spells CASSLLASGGAGHEQFF. The CDR3 nucleotides read TGTGCCAGCAGTTTATTGGCTAGCGGGGGGGCTGGCCATGAGCAGTTCTTC. This chain links TRBV27 with TRBJ2-1; the match to TRBD2 covers 12 bases. V shed 1 base and J 8 bases; nucleotides not matched to a gene: 9. CDR1 MNHEY and CDR2 SMNVEV come from the germline V gene (reference sequence). This CDR3 is 17 amino acids long.

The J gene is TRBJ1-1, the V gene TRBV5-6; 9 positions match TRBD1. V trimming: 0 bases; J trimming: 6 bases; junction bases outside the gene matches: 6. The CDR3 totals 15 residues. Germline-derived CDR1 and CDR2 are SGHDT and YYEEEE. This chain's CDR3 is CASSLVQDRGSEAFF. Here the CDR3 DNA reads TGTGCCAGCAGCTTGGTCCAGGACAGGGGTTCTGAAGCTTTCTTT.

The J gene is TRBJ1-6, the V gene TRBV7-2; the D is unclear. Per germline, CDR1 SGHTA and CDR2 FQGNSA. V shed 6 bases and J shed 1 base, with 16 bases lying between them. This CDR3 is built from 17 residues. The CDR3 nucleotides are TGTGCCAGCAGACGCACGAGGGAATCGTCCTATAATTCACCCCTCCACTTT. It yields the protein CASRRTRESSYNSPLHF.

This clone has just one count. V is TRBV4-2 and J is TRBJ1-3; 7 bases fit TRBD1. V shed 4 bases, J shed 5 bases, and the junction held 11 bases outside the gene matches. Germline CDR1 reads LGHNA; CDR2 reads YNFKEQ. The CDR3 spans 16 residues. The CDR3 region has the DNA TGTGCCAGCAGCCCGGACAGGCGACGCGATCGAAACACCATATATTTT. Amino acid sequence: CASSPDRRRDRNTIYF.

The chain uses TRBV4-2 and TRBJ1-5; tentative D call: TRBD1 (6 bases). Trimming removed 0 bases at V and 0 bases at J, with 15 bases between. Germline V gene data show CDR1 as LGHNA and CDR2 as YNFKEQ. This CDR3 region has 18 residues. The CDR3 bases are TGTGCCAGCAGCCAAGACCCCCCGACAGGATATAGCAATCAGCCCCAGCATTTT. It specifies CASSQDPPTGYSNQPQHF.

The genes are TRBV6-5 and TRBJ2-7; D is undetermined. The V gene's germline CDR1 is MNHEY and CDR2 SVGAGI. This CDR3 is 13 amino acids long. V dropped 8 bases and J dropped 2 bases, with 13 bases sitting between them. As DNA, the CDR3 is TGTGCCAGCGGCCCCAGCATACCCTACGAGCAGTACTTC. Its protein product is CASGPSIPYEQYF.

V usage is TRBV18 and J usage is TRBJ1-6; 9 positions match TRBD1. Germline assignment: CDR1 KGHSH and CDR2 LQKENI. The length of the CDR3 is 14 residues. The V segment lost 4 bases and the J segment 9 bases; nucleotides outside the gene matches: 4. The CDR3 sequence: CASSRLGQGSPLHF. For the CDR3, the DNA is TGTGCCAGCTCACGATTGGGACAGGGTTCACCCCTCCACTTT.

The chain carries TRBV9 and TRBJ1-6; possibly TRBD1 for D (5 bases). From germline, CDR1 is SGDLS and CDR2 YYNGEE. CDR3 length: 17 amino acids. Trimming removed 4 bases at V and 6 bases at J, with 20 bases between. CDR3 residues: CASSITAGWLGNSPLHF. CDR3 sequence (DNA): TGTGCCAGCAGCATTACCGCAGGGTGGTTGGGTAATTCACCCCTCCACTTT.

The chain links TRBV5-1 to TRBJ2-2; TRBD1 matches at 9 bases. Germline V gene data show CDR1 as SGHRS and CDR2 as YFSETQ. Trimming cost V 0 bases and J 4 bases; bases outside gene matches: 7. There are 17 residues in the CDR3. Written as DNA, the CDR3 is TGCGCCAGCAGCTTGGGCATTTGGACAGGGGTCACCGGGGAGCTGTTTTTT. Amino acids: CASSLGIWTGVTGELFF.

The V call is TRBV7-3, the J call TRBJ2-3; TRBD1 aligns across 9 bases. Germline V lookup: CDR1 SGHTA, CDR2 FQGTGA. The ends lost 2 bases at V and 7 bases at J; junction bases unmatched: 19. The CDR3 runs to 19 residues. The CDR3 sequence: CASSLGDRAYPDGNYTQYF. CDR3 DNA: TGTGCCAGCAGCTTAGGGGACAGGGCTTACCCCGATGGGAATTATACGCAGTATTTT.

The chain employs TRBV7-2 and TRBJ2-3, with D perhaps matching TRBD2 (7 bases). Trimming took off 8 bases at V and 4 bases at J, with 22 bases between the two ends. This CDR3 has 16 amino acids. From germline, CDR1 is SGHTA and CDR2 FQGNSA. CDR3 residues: CASSRGEGVRADTQYF. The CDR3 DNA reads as TGTGCCAGCTCCCGGGGGGAGGGGGTGCGTGCAGATACGCAGTATTTT.

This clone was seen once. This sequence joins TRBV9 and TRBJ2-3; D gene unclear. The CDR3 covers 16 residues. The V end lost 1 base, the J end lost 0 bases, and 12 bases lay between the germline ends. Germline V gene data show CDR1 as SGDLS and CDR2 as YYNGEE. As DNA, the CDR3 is TGTGCCAGCAGCGTATCCGTCCCCCATAGCACAGATACGCAGTATTTT. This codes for CASSVSVPHSTDTQYF.

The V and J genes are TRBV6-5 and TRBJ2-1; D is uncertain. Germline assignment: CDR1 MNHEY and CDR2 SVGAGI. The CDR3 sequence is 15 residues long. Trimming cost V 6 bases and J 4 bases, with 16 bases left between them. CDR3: CASSRSLVPYNEQFF. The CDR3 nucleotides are TGTGCCAGCAGCCGTAGTCTAGTCCCATACAATGAGCAGTTCTTC.

The CDR3 loop reads CASSLIVDTEAFF. CDR3 nucleotides: TGCGCCAGCAGCTTGATAGTGGACACTGAAGCTTTCTTT. The genes are TRBV5-1 and TRBJ1-1; D not certain. V lost 1 base, J lost 3 bases, and 7 bases lay in between. The CDR3 spans 13 residues. Germline loops: CDR1 SGHRS, CDR2 YFSETQ.

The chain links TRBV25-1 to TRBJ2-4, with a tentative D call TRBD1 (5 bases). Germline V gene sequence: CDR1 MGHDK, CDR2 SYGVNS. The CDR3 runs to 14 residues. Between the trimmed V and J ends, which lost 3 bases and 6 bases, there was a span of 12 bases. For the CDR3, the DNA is TGTGCCAGCAGTGAGCGCAGGGATACAAACATTCAGTACTTC. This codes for CASSERRDTNIQYF.

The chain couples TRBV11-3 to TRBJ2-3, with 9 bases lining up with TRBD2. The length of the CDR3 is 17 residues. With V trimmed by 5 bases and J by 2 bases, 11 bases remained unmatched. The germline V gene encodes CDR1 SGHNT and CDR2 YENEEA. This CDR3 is CASSPCGGGSDTDTQYF. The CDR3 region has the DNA TGTGCCAGCAGCCCATGCGGGGGGGGCTCTGACACAGATACGCAGTATTTT.

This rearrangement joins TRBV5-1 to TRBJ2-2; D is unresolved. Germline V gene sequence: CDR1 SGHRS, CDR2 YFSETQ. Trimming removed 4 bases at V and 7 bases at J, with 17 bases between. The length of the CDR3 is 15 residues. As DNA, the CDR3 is TGCGCCAGCAGCAAAGAACGTCCAGCCCTCGGGGAGCTGTTTTTT. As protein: CASSKERPALGELFF.

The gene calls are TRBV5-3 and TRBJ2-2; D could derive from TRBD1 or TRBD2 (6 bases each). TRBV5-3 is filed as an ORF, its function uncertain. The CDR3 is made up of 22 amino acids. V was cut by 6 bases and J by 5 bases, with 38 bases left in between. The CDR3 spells CARIGTTNTGELFLEGTGELFF. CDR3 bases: TGTGCCAGAATAGGGACAACAAACACCGGGGAGCTGTTTTTGGAGGGAACCGGGGAGCTGTTTTTT.